A few counts support the clone carrying this TCR beta chain. Assay: immunoSEQ multiplex PCR; the TCRdb copy retains only in-frame clones and omits some. The table lists fewer than 75,000 clones, roughly 70% of them singletons. The CDR3 covers 16 residues. The trim removed 0 bases at V and 5 bases at J, leaving 4 bases unmatched. Germline lookup yields CDR1 MGHRA and CDR2 YSYEKL. This record belongs to a study of cytotoxic CD8 clonotypes in ibrutinib-treated CLL. The receptor comes from a human donor with chronic lymphocytic leukemia. Sequencing used PBMCs, obtained after 12 months of ibrutinib treatment. This chain links TRBV4-1 with TRBJ2-1; 10 bases fit TRBD2. Here the CDR3 DNA reads TGCGCCAGCAGCCAAGAGCGACTAGCGGGCCACAATGAGCAGTTCTTC. It yields the protein CASSQERLAGHNEQFF.